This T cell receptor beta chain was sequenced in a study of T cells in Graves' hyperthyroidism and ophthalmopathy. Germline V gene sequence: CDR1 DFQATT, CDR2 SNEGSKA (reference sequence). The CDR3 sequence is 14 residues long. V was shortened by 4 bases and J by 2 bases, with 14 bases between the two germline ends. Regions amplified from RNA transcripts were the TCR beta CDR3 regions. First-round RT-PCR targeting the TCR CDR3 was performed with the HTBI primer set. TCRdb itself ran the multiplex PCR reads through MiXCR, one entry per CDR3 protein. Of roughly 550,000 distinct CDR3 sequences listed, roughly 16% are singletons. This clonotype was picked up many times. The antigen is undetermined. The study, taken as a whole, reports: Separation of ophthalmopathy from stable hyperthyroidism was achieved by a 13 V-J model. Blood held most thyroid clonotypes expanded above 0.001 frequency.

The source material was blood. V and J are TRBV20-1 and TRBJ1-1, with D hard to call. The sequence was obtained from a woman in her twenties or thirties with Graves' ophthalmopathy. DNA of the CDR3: TGCAGTGCTAAGACCGGGCCCCTAAACACTGAAGCTTTCTTT. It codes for CSAKTGPLNTEAFF.